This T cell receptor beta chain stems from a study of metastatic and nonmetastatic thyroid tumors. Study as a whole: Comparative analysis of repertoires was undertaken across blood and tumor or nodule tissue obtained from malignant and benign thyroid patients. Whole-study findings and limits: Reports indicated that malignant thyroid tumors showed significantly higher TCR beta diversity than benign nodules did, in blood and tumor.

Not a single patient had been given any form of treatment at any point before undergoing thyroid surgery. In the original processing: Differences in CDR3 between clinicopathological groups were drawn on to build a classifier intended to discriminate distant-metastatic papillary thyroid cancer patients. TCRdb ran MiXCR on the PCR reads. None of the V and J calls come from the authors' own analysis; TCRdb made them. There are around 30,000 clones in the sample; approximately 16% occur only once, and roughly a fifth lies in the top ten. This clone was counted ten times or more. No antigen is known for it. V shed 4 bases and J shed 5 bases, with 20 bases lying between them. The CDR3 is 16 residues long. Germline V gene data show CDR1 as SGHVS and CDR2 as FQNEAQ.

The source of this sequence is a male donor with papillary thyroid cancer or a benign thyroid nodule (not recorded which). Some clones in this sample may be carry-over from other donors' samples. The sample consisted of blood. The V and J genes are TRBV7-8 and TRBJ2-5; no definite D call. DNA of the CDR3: TGTGCCAGCAGCTCCGCTTTGTCGCTCGGCCGTGAGACCCAGTACTTC. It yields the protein CASSSALSLGRETQYF.